This passage covers 3 T cell receptor beta chains from one sample sequenced in a study of technical replicates of blood from a few donors. Here immunoSEQ multiplex PCR was the method, and the copy in TCRdb shows in-frame clones only, minus some. Of about 74,000 clones listed, around four fifths are singletons. Sequenced material: PBMCs. Every receptor here comes from a human donor in good health. Some clones in this sample may be carry-over from other donors' samples.

This chain connects TRBV2 to TRBJ1-1; a possible D gene is TRBD1 (5 bases). Per germline, CDR1 SNHLY and CDR2 FYNNEI. Trimming removed 2 bases from V and 6 bases from J, with 10 bases in between. The CDR3 has 13 residues. The CDR3 nucleotides read TGTGCCAGCAGTGAAATTCGGGGGGCTGAAGCTTTCTTT. Translation: CASSEIRGAEAFF. Supplemented by reference TRBV2 and TRBJ1-1, the full variable domain reads EPEVTQTPSHQVTQMGQEVILRCVPISNHLYFYWYRQILGQKVEFLVSFYNNEISEKSEIFDDQFSVERPDGSNFTLKIRSTKLEDSAMYFCASSEIRGAEAFFGQGTRLTVV.

The chain combines TRBV27 with TRBJ1-1; 11 bases map to TRBD1. V lost 8 bases and J lost 4; bases outside the gene matches: 21. The CDR3 spans 19 residues. Germline values: CDR1 MNHEY, CDR2 SMNVEV (reference sequence). Here the CDR3 reads CASDKQRRTGGSAGTEAFF. The CDR3 bases are TGTGCCAGCGACAAGCAGAGACGGACAGGGGGCTCGGCGGGCACTGAAGCTTTCTTT.

V usage is TRBV10-3 and J usage is TRBJ1-1, with D hard to call. Trimming left V 10 bases short and J 0 bases short, with 12 bases between. In germline, CDR1 is ENHRY, CDR2 SYGVKD. This CDR3 region has 13 residues. CDR3 sequence reads: CATSSGVNTEAFF. In nucleotides, the CDR3 is TGTGCCACCTCTTCGGGAGTGAACACTGAAGCTTTCTTT.